The rows below give T cell receptor beta chains drawn from one sample of a study of T cells in tuberculosis. Here immunoSEQ multiplex PCR was the method, and the copy in TCRdb shows in-frame clones only, minus some. The sample has about 35,000 clones, 80% to 95% seen once. The sequenced sample was PBMCs, obtained at tuberculosis diagnosis. These receptors came from an adult with tuberculosis. Each CDR3 is given without its conserved first and last residue. The D gene is left open where the match is weak.

.,TRBJ2-5,14,TRBV11-2,ASSSPGEASGETQY
TRBD1,TRBJ1-5,13,TRBV19,ASSIGGQVHQPQH
.,TRBJ2-7,10,TRBV28,ASSLDSYEQY
.,TRBJ2-7,14,TRBV25-1,ASSSEEGVGVYEQY
TRBD1,TRBJ1-1,11,TRBV29-1,SVADRPGTEAF
.,TRBJ1-3,13,TRBV5-1,ASSFLTGSGNTIY
TRBD1,TRBJ2-7,12,TRBV28,ASSTRQGSYEQY
.,TRBJ2-3,14,TRBV29-1,SVLDGGLAKKGTQY
.,TRBJ2-5,9,TRBV5-1,ASSVQETQY
.,TRBJ1-2,10,TRBV19,ASSIGQDGYT
TRBD1,TRBJ2-1,14,TRBV9,ASSARGMAASDEQF
TRBD2,TRBJ2-7,14,TRBV7-6,ASSWTSGGGLIEQY
.,TRBJ2-3,12,TRBV11-2,ASSLGGGTDTQY
TRBD1,TRBJ2-7,12,TRBV7-9,ASNTGTGAYEQY
.,TRBJ1-4,11,TRBV27,ASRGQVNEKLF
TRBD1,TRBJ2-1,13,TRBV2,ASSDDRGRRNEQF
TRBD2,TRBJ2-7,14,TRBV14,ASSQRWGLTVYEQY
.,TRBJ2-1,13,TRBV2,ASTQWGGQNNEQF
TRBD1,TRBJ1-2,10,TRBV27,ASKSGGDSYT
.,TRBJ2-7,13,TRBV5-1,ASSLGSSYEDEQY
TRBD2,TRBJ2-3,17,TRBV27,ASSFLVAGGPGFADTQY
.,TRBJ2-5,12,TRBV6-5,ASSYRGYQETQY
TRBD2,TRBJ2-4,13,TRBV5-6,ASSLGLAEKNIQY
TRBD2,TRBJ2-1,12,TRBV19,ARTSGVGLGEQF
TRBD1,TRBJ2-7,12,TRBV19,ASSIGTGAYEQY